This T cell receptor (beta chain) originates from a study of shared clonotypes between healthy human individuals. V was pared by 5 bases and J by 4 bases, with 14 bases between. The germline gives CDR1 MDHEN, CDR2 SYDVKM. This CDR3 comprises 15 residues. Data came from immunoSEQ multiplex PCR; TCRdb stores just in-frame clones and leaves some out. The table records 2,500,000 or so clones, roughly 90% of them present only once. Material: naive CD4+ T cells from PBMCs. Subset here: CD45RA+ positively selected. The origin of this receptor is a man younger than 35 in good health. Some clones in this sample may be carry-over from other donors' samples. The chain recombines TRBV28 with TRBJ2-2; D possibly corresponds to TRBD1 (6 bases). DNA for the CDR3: TGTGCCAGCAGTCCCTTGGACAGTTCCACCGGGGAGCTGTTTTTT. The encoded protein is CASSPLDSSTGELFF.